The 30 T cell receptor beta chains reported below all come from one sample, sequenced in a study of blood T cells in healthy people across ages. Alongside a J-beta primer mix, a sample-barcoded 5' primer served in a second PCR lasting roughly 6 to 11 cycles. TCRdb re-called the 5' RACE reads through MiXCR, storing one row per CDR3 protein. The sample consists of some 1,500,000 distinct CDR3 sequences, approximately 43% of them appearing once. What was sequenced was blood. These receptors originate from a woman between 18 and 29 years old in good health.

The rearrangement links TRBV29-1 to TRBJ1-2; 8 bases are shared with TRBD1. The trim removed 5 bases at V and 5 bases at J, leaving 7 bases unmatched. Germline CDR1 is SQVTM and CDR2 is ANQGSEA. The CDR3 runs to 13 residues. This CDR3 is CSVKPDRGYGYTF. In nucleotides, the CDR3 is TGCAGCGTTAAACCCGACAGGGGTTATGGCTACACCTTC.

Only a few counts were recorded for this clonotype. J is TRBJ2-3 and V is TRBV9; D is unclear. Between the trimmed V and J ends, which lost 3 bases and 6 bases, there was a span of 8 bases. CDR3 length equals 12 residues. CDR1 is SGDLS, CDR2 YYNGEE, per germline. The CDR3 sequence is CASSAPSDTQYF. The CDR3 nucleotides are TGTGCCAGCAGCGCCCCTTCCGATACGCAGTATTTT.

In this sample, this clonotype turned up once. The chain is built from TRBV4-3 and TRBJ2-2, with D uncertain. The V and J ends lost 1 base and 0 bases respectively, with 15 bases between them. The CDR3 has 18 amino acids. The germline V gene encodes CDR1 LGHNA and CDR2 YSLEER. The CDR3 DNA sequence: TGCGCCAGCAGCCAAGCGAGCCGACTGGAAACGAACACCGGGGAGCTGTTTTTT. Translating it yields CASSQASRLETNTGELFF.

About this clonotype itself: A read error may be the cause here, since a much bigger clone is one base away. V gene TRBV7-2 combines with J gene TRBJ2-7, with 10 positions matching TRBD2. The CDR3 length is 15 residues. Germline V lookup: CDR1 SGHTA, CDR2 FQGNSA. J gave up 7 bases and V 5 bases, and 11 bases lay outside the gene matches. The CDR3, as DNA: TGTGCCAGCAGCATCATAGCGGGAGGTAGCGATGAGCAGTACTTC. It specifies CASSIIAGGSDEQYF. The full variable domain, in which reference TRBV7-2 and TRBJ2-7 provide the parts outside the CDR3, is GAGVSQSPSNKVTEKGKDVELRCDPISGHTALYWYRQSLGQGLEFLIYFQGNSAPDKSGLPSDRFSAERTGGSVSTLTIQRTQQEDSAVYLCASSIIAGGSDEQYFGPGTRLTVT.

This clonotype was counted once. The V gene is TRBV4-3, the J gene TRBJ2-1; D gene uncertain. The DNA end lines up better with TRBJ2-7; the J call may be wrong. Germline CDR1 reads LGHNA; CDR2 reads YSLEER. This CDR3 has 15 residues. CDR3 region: CASSQDYDPPDEQYF. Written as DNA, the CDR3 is TGCGCCAGCAGCCAAGACTATGACCCTCCAGATGAGCAGTACTTC.

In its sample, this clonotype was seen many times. The CDR3 reads CASSQDLRAEETQYF. The CDR3 DNA sequence: TGCGCCAGCAGCCAAGATTTGAGAGCGGAAGAGACCCAGTACTTC. This rearrangement joins TRBV4-3 to TRBJ2-5, with D maybe TRBD2 (5 bases). Between the trimmed V and J ends, which lost 0 bases and 3 bases, there was a span of 11 bases. Looked up from germline, CDR1 is LGHNA and CDR2 is YSLEER. The CDR3 covers 15 residues.

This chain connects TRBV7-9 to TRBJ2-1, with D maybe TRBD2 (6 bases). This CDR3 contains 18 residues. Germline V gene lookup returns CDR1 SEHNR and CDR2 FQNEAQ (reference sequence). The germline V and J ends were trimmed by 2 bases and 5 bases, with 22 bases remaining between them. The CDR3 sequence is CASSLMGRESRMHNEQFF. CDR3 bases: TGTGCCAGCAGCTTAATGGGGCGGGAATCACGTATGCACAATGAGCAGTTCTTC.

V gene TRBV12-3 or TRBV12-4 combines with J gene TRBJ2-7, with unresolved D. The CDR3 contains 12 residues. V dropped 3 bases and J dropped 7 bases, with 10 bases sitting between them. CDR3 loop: CASSFNFGEQYF. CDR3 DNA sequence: TGTGCCAGCAGTTTCAACTTTGGTGAGCAGTACTTC.

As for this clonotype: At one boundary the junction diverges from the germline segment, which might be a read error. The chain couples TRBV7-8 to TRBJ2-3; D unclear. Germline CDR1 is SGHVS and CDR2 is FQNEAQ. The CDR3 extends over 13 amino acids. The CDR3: CASSFFLVDMQYF. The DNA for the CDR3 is TGTGCCAGCAGCTTTTTTCTAGTCGATATGCAGTATTTT. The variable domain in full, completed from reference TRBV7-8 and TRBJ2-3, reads GAGVSQSPRYKVAKRGQDVALRCDPISGHVSLFWYQQALGQGPEFLTYFQNEAQLDKSGLPSDRFFAERPEGSVSTLKIQRTQQEDSAVYLCASSFFLVDMQYFGPGTRLTVL.

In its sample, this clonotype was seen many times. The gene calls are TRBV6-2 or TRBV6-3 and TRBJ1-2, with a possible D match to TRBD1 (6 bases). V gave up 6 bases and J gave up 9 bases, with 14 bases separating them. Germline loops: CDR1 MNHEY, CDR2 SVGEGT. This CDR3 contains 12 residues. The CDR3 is CASSTGRMRYTF. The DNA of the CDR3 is TGTGCCAGCAGCACAGGGCGTATGCGCTACACCTTC.

CDR3 region: CASSLAKLAYEQYF. CDR3 nucleotide sequence: TGTGCCAGCAGTTTAGCGAAATTGGCCTACGAGCAGTACTTC. The chain employs TRBV27 and TRBJ2-7; D not resolved. The length of the CDR3 is 14 residues. The germline V gene encodes CDR1 MNHEY and CDR2 SMNVEV (reference sequence). Trimming removed 2 bases at V and 2 bases at J, with 10 bases between.

The CDR3 protein is CASKGQSSYNEQFF. CDR3 nucleotides: TGTGCCAGCAAGGGCCAGAGCTCCTACAATGAGCAGTTCTTC. The rearrangement links TRBV12-3 or TRBV12-4 to TRBJ2-1; no reliable D call. This CDR3 is 14 amino acids long. Trimming left V 7 bases short and J 0 bases short, with 10 bases between.

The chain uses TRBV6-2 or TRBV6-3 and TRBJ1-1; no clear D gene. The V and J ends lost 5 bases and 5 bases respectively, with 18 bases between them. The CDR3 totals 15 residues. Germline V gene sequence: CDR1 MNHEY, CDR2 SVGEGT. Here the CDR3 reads CASSRVGDMRTEAFF. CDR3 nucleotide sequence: TGTGCCAGCAGTAGGGTCGGAGATATGAGAACTGAAGCTTTCTTT.

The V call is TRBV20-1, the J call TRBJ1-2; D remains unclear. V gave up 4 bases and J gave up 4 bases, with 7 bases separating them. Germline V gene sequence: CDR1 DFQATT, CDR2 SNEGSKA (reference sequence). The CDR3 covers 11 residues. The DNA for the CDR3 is TGCAGTGCTAACGACATCTATGGCTACACCTTC. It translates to CSANDIYGYTF.

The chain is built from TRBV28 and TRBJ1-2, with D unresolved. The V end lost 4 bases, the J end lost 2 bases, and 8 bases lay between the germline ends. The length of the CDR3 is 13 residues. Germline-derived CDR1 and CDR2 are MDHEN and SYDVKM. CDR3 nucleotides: TGTGCCAGCAGTTCAAATATGAACTATGGCTACACCTTC. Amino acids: CASSSNMNYGYTF.

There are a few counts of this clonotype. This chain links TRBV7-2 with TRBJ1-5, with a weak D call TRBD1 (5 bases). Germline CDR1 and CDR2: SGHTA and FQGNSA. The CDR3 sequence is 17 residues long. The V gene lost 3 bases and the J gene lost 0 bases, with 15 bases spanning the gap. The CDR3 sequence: CASSFWPGQGSNQPQHF. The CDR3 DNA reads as TGTGCCAGCAGCTTTTGGCCGGGGCAGGGTAGCAATCAGCCCCAGCATTTT.

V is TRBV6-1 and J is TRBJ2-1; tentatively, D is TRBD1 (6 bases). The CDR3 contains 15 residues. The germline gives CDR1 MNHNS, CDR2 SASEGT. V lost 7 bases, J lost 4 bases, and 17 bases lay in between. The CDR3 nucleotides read TGTGCCAGCACGAGAACCGGGACATCTTACAATGAGCAGTTCTTC. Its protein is CASTRTGTSYNEQFF.

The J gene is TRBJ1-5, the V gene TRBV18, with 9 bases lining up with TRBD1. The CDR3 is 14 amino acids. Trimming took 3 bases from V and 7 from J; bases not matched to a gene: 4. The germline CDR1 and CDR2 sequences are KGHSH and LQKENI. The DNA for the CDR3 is TGTGCCAGCTCACCGAACAGGGGGCGGCAGCCCCAGCATTTT. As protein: CASSPNRGRQPQHF.

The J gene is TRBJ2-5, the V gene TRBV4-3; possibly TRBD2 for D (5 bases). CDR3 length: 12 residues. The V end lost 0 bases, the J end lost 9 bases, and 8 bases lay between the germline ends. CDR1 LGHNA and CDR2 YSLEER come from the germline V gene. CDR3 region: CASSQDSRAQYF. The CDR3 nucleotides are TGCGCCAGCAGCCAAGATTCGAGGGCCCAGTACTTC.

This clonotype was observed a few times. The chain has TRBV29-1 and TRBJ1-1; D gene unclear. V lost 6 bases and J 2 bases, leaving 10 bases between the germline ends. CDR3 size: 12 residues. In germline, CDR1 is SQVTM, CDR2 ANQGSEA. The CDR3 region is CSVRRSNTEAFF. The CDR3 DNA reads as TGCAGCGTCCGACGAAGTAACACTGAAGCTTTCTTT. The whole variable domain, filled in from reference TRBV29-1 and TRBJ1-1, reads SAVISQKPSRDICQRGTSLTIQCQVDSQVTMMFWYRQQPGQSLTLIATANQGSEATYESGFVIDKFPISRPNLTFSTLTVSNMSPEDSSIYLCSVRRSNTEAFFGQGTRLTVV.

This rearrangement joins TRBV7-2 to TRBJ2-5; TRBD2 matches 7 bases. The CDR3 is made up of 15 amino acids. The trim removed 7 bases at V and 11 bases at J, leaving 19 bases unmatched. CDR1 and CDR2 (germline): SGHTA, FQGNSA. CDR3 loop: CASTPGTTRWDEQYF. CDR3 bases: TGTGCCAGCACCCCAGGGACTACCAGATGGGATGAGCAGTACTTC.

CDR3 loop: CASRPLHADHGYTF. The CDR3 region has the DNA TGTGCCAGCAGGCCCCTACATGCGGACCATGGCTACACCTTC. The chain is built from TRBV6-5 and TRBJ1-2; D is unclear. V was cut by 6 bases and J by 6 bases, with 17 bases left in between. The CDR3 runs to 14 residues. The V gene's germline CDR1 is MNHEY and CDR2 SVGAGI.

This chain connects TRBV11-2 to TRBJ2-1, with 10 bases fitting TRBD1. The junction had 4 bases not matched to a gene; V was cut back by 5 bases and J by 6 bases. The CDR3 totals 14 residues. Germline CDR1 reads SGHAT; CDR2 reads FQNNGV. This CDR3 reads CASSPGTGVNEQFF. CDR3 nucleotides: TGTGCCAGCAGCCCGGGGACAGGGGTCAATGAGCAGTTCTTC.

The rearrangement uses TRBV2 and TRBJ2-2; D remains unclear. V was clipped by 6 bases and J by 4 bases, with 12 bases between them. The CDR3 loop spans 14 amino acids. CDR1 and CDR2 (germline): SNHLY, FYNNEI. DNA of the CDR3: TGTGCCAGCAGGCCGGTTTTAGCCACCGGGGAGCTGTTTTTT. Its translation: CASRPVLATGELFF.

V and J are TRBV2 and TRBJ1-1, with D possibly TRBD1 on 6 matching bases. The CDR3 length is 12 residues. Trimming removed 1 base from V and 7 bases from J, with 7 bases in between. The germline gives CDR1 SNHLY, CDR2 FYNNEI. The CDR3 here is CASSEGTVEAFF. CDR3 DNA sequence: TGTGCCAGCAGTGAAGGGACAGTTGAAGCTTTCTTT.

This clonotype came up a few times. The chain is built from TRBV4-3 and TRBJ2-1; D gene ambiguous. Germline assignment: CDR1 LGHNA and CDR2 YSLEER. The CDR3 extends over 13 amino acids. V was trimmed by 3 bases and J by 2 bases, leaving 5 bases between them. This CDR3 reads CASSQLTYNEQFF. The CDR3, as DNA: TGCGCCAGCAGCCAGCTTACCTACAATGAGCAGTTCTTC.

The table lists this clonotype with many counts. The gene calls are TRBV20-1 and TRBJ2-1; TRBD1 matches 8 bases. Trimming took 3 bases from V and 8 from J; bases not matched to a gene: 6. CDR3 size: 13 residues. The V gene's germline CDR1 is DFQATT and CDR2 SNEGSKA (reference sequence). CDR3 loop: CSASRGQRDEQFF. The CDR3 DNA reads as TGCAGTGCTAGCAGGGGGCAACGGGATGAGCAGTTCTTC.

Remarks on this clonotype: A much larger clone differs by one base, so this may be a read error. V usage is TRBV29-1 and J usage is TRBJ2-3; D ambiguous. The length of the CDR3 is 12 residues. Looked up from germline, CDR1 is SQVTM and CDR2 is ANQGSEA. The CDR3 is CIVDFHTDTQYF. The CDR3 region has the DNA TGCATCGTTGATTTCCACACAGATACGCAGTATTTT.

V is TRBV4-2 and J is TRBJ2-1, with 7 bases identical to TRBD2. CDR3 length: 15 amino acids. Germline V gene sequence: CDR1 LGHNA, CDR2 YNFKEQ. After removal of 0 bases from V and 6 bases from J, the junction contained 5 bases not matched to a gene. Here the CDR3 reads CASSQDDLAANEQFF. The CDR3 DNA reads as TGTGCCAGCAGCCAAGATGACCTAGCGGCCAATGAGCAGTTCTTC.

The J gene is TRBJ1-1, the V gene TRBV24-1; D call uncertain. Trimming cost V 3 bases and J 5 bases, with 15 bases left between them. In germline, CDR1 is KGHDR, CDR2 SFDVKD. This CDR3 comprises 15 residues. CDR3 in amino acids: CATSDPREGKTEAFF. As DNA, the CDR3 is TGTGCCACCAGTGATCCGAGGGAGGGTAAGACTGAAGCTTTCTTT.